This TCR beta chain is from a study of cytomegalovirus exposure and HLA in healthy donors. The V and J ends lost 0 bases and 0 bases, in that order; junction bases with no gene match: 6. This CDR3 is built from 17 residues. Germline V gene lookup returns CDR1 SGHRS and CDR2 YFSETQ. Study-wide points: Reportedly, cytomegalovirus status was diagnosed with high sensitivity and specificity. Three of the chains that were CMV-associated were confirmed in vitro to be specific for CMV antigens. Most observed TCR sequences were rare, whereas some public TCRs were detected in many donors.

This clone came up once. Its antigen remains unidentified. Separation from the roughly 700-subject first cohort characterized the roughly 120-subject validation cohort, to which the donors belonged. Repertoires were generated with immunoSEQ multiplex PCR, while TCRdb's copy carries only in-frame clones and drops some. This sample has roughly 150,000 clones, with approximately 84% found just once. Sequences were obtained from PBMCs. The sequence derives from a man aged 25 to 40 in good health and CMV-seropositive. V gene TRBV5-1 combines with J gene TRBJ2-3, with 8 bases that match TRBD2. For the CDR3, the DNA is TGCGCCAGCAGCTTGGCCGTCGCTAGCGGGAGCACAGATACGCAGTATTTT. It translates to CASSLAVASGSTDTQYF.